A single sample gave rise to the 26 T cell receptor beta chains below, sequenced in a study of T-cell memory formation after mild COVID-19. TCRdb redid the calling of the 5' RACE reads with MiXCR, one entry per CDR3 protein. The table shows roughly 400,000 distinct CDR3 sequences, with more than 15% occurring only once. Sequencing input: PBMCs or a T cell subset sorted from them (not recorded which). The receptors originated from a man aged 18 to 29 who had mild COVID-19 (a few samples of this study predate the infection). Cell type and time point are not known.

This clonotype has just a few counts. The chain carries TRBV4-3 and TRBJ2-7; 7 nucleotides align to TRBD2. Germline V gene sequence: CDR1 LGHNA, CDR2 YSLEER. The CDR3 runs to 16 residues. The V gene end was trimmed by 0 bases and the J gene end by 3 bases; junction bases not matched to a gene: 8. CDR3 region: CASSQDTTGTNYEQYF. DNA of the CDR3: TGCGCCAGCAGCCAAGATACCACGGGGACTAACTACGAGCAGTACTTC.

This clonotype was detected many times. CDR3 sequence reads: CASSLAPSGGVEQFF. The CDR3 DNA follows: TGCGCCAGCAGCTTGGCCCCCTCAGGGGGCGTAGAGCAGTTCTTC. V and J are TRBV5-1 and TRBJ2-1; 8 nucleotides line up with TRBD1. Trimming removed 0 bases from V and 10 bases from J; junction bases left unmatched: 9. In germline, CDR1 is SGHRS, CDR2 YFSETQ. CDR3 length: 15 amino acids. The full variable domain, with the rest looked up from reference TRBV5-1 and TRBJ2-1, is KAGVTQTPRYLIKTRGQQVTLSCSPISGHRSVSWYQQTPGQGLQFLFEYFSETQRNKGNFPGRFSGRQFSNSRSEMNVSTLELGDSALYLCASSLAPSGGVEQFFGPGTRLTVL.

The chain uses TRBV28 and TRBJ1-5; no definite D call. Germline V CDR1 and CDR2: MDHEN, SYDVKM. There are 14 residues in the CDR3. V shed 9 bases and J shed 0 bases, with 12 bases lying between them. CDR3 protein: CARGLLSSNQPQHF. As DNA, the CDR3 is TGTGCCAGAGGACTCCTGAGTAGCAATCAGCCCCAGCATTTT.

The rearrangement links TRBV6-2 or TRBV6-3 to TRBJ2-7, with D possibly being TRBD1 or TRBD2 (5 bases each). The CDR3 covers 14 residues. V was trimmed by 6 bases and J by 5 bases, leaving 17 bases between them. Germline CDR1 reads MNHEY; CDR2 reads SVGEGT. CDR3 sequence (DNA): TGTGCCAGCAGAACCAGGGACGGGGTCCACGAGCAGTACGTC. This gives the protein CASRTRDGVHEQYV.

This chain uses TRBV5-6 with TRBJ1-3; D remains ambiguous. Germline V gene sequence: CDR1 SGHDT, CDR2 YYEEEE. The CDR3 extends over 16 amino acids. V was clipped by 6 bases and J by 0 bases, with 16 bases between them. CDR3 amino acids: CASTGGWRASGNTIYF. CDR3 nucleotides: TGTGCCAGCACCGGTGGGTGGAGGGCCTCTGGAAACACCATATATTTT.

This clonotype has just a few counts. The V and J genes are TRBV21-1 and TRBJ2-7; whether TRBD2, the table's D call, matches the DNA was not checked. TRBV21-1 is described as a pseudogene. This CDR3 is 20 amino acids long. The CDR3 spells CASSKAVGLAGGLLSYEQYV. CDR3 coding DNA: TGTGCCAGCAGCAAAGCGGTCGGACTAGCGGGGGGCCTCCTGTCCTACGAGCAGTACGTC.

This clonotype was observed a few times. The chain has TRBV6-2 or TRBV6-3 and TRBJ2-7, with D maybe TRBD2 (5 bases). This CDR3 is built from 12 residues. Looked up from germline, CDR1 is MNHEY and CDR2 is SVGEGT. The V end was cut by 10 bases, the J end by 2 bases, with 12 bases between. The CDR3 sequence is CATSLGAYEQYF. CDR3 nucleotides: TGTGCCACCTCTTTGGGAGCCTACGAGCAGTACTTC.

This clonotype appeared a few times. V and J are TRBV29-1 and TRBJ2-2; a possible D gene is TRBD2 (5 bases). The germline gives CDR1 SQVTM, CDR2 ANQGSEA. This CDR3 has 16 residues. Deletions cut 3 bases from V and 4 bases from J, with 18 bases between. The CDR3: CSVDTGLQGTTGELFF. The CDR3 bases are TGCAGCGTTGATACTGGACTGCAAGGAACCACCGGGGAGCTGTTTTTT.

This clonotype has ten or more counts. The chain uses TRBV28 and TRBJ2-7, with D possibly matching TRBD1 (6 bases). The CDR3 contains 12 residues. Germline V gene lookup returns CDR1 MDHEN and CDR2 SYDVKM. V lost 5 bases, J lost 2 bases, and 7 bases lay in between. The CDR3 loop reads CASSTGPYEQYV. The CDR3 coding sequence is TGTGCCAGCAGTACAGGGCCCTACGAGCAGTACGTC.

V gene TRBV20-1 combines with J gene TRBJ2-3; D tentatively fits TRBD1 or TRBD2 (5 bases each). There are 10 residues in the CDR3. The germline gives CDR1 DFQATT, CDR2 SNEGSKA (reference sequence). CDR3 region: CDGAADTQYF. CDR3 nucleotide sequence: TGCGACGGGGCTGCAGATACGCAGTATTTT.

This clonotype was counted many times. CDR3 in DNA: TGCGCCGGACGCCGGGGGTTCACAGATACGCAGTATTTT. This translates into CAGRRGFTDTQYF. The chain has TRBV5-1 and TRBJ2-3, with a tentative D call TRBD2 (6 bases). Looked up from germline, CDR1 is SGHRS and CDR2 is YFSETQ. The CDR3 consists of 13 residues. V lost 10 bases and J 2 bases, leaving 14 bases between the germline ends.

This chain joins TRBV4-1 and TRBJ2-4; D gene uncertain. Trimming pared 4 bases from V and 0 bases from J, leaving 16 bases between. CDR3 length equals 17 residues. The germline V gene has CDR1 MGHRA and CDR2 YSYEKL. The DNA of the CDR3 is TGCGCCAGCAGCCTCCTTGCGACAATACTAGCCAAAAACATTCAGTACTTC. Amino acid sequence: CASSLLATILAKNIQYF.

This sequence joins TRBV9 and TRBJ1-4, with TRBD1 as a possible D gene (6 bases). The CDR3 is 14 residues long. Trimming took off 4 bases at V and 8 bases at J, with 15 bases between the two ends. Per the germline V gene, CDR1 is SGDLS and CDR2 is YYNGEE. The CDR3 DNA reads TGTGCCAGCAGCCGTGGGAGGGGGGGAGAAAAACTGTTTTTT. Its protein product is CASSRGRGGEKLFF.

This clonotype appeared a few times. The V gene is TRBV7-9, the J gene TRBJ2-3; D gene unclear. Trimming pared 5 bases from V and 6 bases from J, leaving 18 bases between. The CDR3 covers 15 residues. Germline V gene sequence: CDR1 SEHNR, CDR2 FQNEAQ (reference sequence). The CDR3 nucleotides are TGTGCCAGCAGCCTACAGACCTTGGTTACCGATACGCAGTATTTT. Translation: CASSLQTLVTDTQYF.

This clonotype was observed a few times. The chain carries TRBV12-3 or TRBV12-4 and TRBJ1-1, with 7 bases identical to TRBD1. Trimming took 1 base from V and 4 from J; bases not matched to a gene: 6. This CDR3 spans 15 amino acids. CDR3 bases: TGTGCCAGCAGTTTAGACGAGACAGGGATCACTGAAGCTTTCTTT. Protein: CASSLDETGITEAFF.

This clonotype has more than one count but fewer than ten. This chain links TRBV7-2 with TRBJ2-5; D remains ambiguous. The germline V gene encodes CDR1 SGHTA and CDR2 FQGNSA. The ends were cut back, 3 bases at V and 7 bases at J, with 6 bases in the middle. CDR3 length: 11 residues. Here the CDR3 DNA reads TGTGCCAGCAGCTTCACATGGACCCAGTACTTC. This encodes CASSFTWTQYF.

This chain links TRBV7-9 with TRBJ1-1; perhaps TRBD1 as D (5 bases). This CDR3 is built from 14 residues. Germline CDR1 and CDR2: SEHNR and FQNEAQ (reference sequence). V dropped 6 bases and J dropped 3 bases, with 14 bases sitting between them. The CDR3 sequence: CASRPGTDYTEAFF. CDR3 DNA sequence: TGTGCCAGCAGACCCGGGACGGACTACACTGAAGCTTTCTTT.

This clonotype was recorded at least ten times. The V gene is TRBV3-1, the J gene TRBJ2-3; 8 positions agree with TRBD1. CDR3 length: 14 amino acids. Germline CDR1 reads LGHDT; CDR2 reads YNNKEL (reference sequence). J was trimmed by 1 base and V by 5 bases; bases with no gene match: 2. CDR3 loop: CASSRDRRTDTQYF. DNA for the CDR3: TGTGCCAGCAGCAGGGACAGGCGCACAGATACGCAGTATTTT.

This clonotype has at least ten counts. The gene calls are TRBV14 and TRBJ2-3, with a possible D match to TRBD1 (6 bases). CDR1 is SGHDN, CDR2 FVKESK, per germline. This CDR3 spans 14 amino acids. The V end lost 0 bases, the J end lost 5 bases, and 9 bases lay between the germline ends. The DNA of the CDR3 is TGTGCCAGCAGCCAAGACGTACAGGGAGATACGCAGTATTTT. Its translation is CASSQDVQGDTQYF.

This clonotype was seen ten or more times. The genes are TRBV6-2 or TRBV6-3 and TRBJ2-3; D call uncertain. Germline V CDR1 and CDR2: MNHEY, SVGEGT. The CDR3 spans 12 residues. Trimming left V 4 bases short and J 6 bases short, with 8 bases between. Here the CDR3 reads CASSSLGDTQYF. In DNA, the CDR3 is TGTGCCAGCAGTTCCCTCGGGGATACGCAGTATTTT.

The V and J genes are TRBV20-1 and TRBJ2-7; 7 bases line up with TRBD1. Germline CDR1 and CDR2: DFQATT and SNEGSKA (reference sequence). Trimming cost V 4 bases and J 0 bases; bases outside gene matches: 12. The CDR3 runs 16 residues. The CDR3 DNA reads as TGCAGTGCTAAGGGCCACAGGGGACGGGTCTCCTACGAGCAGTACTTC. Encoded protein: CSAKGHRGRVSYEQYF.

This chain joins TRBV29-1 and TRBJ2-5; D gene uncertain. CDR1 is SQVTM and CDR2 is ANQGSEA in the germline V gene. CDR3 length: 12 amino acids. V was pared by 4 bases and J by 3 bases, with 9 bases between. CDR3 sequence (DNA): TGCAGCGTTGGGACCGGAAAAGAGACCCAGTACTTC. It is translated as CSVGTGKETQYF.

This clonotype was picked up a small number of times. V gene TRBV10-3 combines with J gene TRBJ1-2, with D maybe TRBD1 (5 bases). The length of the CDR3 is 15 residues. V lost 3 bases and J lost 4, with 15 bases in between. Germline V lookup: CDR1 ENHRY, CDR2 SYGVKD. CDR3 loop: CAISDAESRGYGYTF. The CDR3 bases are TGTGCCATCAGTGATGCAGAGTCAAGGGGCTATGGCTACACCTTC.

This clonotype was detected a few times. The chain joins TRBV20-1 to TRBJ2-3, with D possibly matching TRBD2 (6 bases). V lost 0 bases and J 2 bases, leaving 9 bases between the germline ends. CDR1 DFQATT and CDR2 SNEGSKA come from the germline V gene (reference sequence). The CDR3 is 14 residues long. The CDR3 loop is CSARDGGLTDTQYF. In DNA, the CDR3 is TGCAGTGCTAGAGATGGGGGACTCACAGATACGCAGTATTTT.

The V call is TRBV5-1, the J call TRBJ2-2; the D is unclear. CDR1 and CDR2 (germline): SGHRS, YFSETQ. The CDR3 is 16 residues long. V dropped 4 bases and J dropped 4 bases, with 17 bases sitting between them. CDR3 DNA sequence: TGCGCCAGCAGCGTCAGAGGCTCCGTCGCCACCGGGGAGCTGTTTTTT. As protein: CASSVRGSVATGELFF.

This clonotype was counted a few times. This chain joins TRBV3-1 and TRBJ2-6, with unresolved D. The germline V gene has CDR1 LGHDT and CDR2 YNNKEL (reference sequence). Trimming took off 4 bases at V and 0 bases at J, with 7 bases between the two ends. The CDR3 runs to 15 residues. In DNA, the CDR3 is TGTGCCAGCAGCCCTTCCCACTCTGGGGCCAACGTCCTGACTTTC. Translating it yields CASSPSHSGANVLTF.